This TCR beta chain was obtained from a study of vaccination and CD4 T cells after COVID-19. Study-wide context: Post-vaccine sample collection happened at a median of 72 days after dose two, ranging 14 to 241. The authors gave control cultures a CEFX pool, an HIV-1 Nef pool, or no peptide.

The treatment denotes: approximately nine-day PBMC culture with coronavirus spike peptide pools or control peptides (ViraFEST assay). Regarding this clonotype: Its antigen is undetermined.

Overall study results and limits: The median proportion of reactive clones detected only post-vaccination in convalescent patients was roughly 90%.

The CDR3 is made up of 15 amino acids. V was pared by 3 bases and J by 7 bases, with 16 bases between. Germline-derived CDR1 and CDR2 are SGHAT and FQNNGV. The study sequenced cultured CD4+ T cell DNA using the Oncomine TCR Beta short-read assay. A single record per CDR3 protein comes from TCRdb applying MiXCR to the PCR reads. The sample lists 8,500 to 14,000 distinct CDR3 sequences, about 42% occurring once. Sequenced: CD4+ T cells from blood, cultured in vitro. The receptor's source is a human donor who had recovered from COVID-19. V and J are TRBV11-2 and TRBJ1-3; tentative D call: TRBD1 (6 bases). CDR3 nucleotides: TGTGCCAGCAGCTTGGGGTATCGGCAGGGGAACACCATATATTTT. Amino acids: CASSLGYRQGNTIYF.